This T cell receptor beta chain was profiled in a study of cytomegalovirus exposure and HLA in healthy donors (dated by TCRdb to about 2017). With regard to the full study: An earlier analysis of under 600 of the donors reported 276 Gb of sequence data and 100 million to 140 million unique TCR beta sequences from some 180 million T cells. An earlier analysis of roughly 600 of the donors used high-throughput TCR beta sequencing to judge whether each TCR beta V gene segment behaved as functional or pseudogenic. Donor age, sex, ethnicity and CMV serostatus were compiled alongside the repertoire data. A separate validation cohort of roughly 130 different subjects was used in addition to the approximately 670-subject first cohort. HLA typing covered class I and class II loci at four-digit resolution. Rather than using new phenotypic data, the later analysis identified candidate immune exposures from TCR beta sequences and from how often those sequences occurred across donors. Every discovery cohort repertoire had been produced on one sequencing platform. About five DR-DQ haplotypes were treated as single units for association and clustering because of strong linkage in the cohort. Using immunosequencing, the study profiled T cell repertoires from 666 subjects and related those repertoires to cytomegalovirus serostatus. To study patterns of TCR occurrence, a later analysis re-analyzed previously published TCR beta repertoires from 666 donors and added high-resolution HLA genotyping. Among roughly 400 genotyped donors of the cohort, an average of approximately 200,000 unique TCR beta nucleotide sequences was sequenced per donor, of which roughly 17% were non-productive. Typing coverage varied by locus: roughly 629-640 donors for A, B, C, DRB1 and DQB1; approximately 500 for DQA1; over 600 for DPA1; fewer than 480 for DPB1. High-throughput TCR immunosequencing, statistical association of individual TCRs with disease status, and machine learning were combined to predict cytomegalovirus infection status. Of the roughly 410 genotyped donors, 65% to 90% were placed in the genetic ancestry cluster associated with self-reported Caucasian donors. The study was designed to test whether signatures of past pathogen exposure could be identified by cataloging public T cell receptors. Genome-wide SNP genotypes for about 60% of the 666 donors were used in a later genetic analysis, which treated that subset as a discovery cohort. An early release that covered roughly 600 HLA-typed donors contained approximately 290 gigabases of sequencing data and around 85 million unique TCR sequences.

Points the paper makes about the study in general: Because some donors lacked HLA typing at each locus, the association tests relied only on the typed subset. According to a later analysis, parvovirus B19, influenza, CMV and Epstein-Barr virus appeared linked to several top co-occurrence clusters. A later genetic analysis associated a missense DCLRE1C variant with V-gene and J-gene trimming of TCR beta chains, and an independent cohort replicated the association. A later analysis found that HLA-associated TCR beta chains were more clonally expanded and had lower generation probabilities than equally common non-associated chains. The study listed 150 to 200 TCR beta chains as associated with cytomegalovirus. The presence/absence analyses assumed that sequencing depth was roughly uniform across donors, and that assumption may not be true. For the cohort, immune exposure information was limited to CMV serostatus. In a later analysis, most CMV-associated TCR beta chains were found to appear HLA-restricted, with HLA associations seemingly driven largely by CMV exposure. Because counts were too low, more than 15 rarely observed V segments, including chromosome 9 orphons, were excluded from the earlier analysis of under 650 of the donors. The cohort was sequenced for TCR beta chains only, and without alpha or paired-chain data the features that could be detected were limited. In an earlier analysis of around 500 of the donors, most TCR beta V segments appeared in productive rearrangements about 90% or about 30% of the time, broadly matching IMGT annotations. A later analysis found that TCR association rates varied across HLA loci, with DRB1 alleles showing the most associated TCRs and HLA-C alleles the fewest. The authors suggested that the approach could potentially be generalized to other disease states and immunological phenotypes. Because the 87-base-pair reads could not distinguish some IMGT-functional V segments, including TRBV6-2 and TRBV6-3, those segments were excluded. A few of the identified cytomegalovirus-associated TCR beta chains were confirmed in vitro to be specific for cytomegalovirus antigens. According to a later genetic analysis, donors in an Asian-associated ancestry cluster had fewer N-insertions in productive TCRs than the approximately 710-donor mean. When HLA alleles, especially DR and DQ, strongly co-occurred, attributing TCR associations to individual alleles was difficult. Most TCR sequences were seen in very few donors, while some public TCRs were found in many individuals. Specific HLA alleles were associated with 15,000 to 20,000 TCR beta sequences at a false discovery rate of 0.05 in a later analysis. The classifier was reported to diagnose cytomegalovirus status with high specificity and sensitivity in both the original and validation cohorts. A cluster of highly shared sequence variants was judged likely to represent a technical artifact of the sequencing pipeline. Correlated functional status among segregating V segments might be attributable to linkage disequilibrium, but an unknown experimental factor could not be ruled out. A further reported finding was that TCR beta sequences accurately predicted the HLA-A and HLA-B alleles for most subjects in the first cohort.

The cohort consisted of 600 or so healthy bone marrow donors. All cohort members were sampled while nominally healthy, although unrecorded immune exposures were likely present. The donor was CMV seropositive and was included in the group of 250 to 350 seropositive cohort members. Each donor provided a peripheral blood sample, and peripheral blood mononuclear cells were used for TCR beta sequencing. The Qiagen DNeasy Blood Extraction Kit was used to extract genomic DNA from the blood cell samples. Remarks on this clone: The antigen it binds to is not known. No base quality information exists; no much larger clone differs at one position.

Libraries were made using the immunoSEQ multiplex PCR assay. A mixture of 60 forward primers for TCR Vbeta segments and 13 reverse primers for TCR Jbeta segments was used in the multiplex PCR. The CDR3 region of rearranged TCR beta genes was amplified from genomic DNA with a multiplex PCR assay. The amplified TCR beta libraries were sequenced on the Illumina HiSeq System as 87-base-pair reads. Processing in the source paper ran as follows. A later analysis tallied tens of millions of unique TCR beta chains across the 700 or so repertoires, and approximately 11 million of those chains were shared by two or more donors. To remove PCR and sequencing errors, raw reads were error-corrected and collapsed into unique sequences using a nearest-neighbor algorithm that merged closely related sequences. V, D and J gene segments were assigned by aligning CDR3 sequences to IMGT reference sequences. Each retained sequence needed at least a six-nucleotide match to both a V gene segment and a J gene segment. Rearrangements were called productive when the CDR3 lacked stop codons and stayed in frame with V and J; all others were non-productive. Following IMGT convention, CDR3 was defined as the stretch from the second conserved V-encoded cysteine to the conserved J-encoded phenylalanine. The earlier analysis of about 620 of the donors excluded sequences that lacked an unambiguous match to a single V gene segment. An earlier analysis of 587 of the donors called V segments functional above 56.7% productive rearrangements and segregating when the between-donor standard deviation exceeded 5%. A statistical classification framework was built for diagnosing cytomegalovirus status from the catalog of TCR beta chain sequences. A later analysis assigned V and J genes by comparing TCR nucleotide sequences with IMGT/GENE-DB human TR gene sequences. Using the TCRdist pipeline, a later analysis assigned CDR3 sequences along with most-parsimonious VDJ recombination scenarios. In a later analysis, each TCR beta chain was defined by its CDR3 amino acid sequence together with its V-gene family, and reads without a unique V-gene family were excluded. To address suspected cross-contamination and a sequencing artifact, a later analysis removed several hundred highly shared, low-generation-probability nucleotide sequences. A later analysis calculated a clonal expansion index for each public chain from normalized within-repertoire ranks of inferred template counts. In a later analysis, generation probabilities were computed with a VDJ recombination model fitted to out-of-frame rearrangements, and the resulting probabilities were checked against IGoR. A later analysis scored TCR-TCR, TCR-HLA and TCR-CMV co-occurrence with hypergeometric tests, applying a repertoire-size bias correction to TCR pairs. A later analysis estimated false discovery rates by permuting HLA or CMV assignments 20 times. In a later analysis, co-occurring TCRs were grouped using DBSCAN, with TCRdist sequence similarity added in when clustering inside HLA-allele-positive subsets. For co-occurrence clustering, repertoires with fewer than 30,000 or more than 120,000 public chains were excluded, along with roughly 5 repertoires with anomalous nucleotide sharing. Drawn from immuneACCESS, this table holds only the in-frame rearrangements with V and J called that TCRdb kept. Clones are partly lost; checked studies trace under half to an unresolved V gene and leave the rest unexplained. V and J calls and clone size are copied from that table; D and trimming were computed from the DNA. The table for this sample lists more than 85,000 clones; about three quarters of them were counted only once. The ten largest clones take up roughly 8.6% of the sample.

The germline V and J ends show losses of 1 base and 9 bases respectively, and no gene match explains 8 bases of the junction. CDR1 and CDR2 were assigned from the germline V gene as SGHRS and YFSETQ. The CDR3 spans 15 residues, from the cysteine through the phenylalanine. Only the CDR3 DNA stays, 45 bases, in frame from base 1. The specimen sequenced was PBMCs. The sequence came from a woman in her forties in good health and CMV-seropositive. The rearrangement combines TRBV5-1 with TRBJ2-1, and TRBD2 aligns with 9 junction nucleotides. The CDR3 corresponds to CASSLTSGFVGEQFF. The DNA reads TGCGCCAGCAGCTTGACTAGCGGGTTTGTTGGTGAGCAGTTCTTC.